The 21 T cell receptor beta chains given below trace back to one sample, sequenced in a study of tumor-infiltrating lymphocytes in oesophageal squamous cell carcinoma (dated by TCRdb to 2016 to 2017). Libraries were constructed by PCR. Sequencing took place on an Illumina HiSeq 2000. The public sequencing data were trimmed at Q25 with fastp and processed into clonotypes with MiXCR by TCRdb, which kept only in-frame beta chains. Rows with a matching CDR3 protein are joined into one entry that keeps the most common DNA and genes. Present in this sample are 9,000 or so distinct CDR3 sequences, around 64% of which were seen just once. The top ten hold just over 35% of the sample. Specimen: esophageal tumor tissue. These receptors were collected from a female donor with esophageal squamous cell carcinoma.

This rearrangement joins TRBV7-8 to TRBJ2-1, with D possibly being TRBD2 (5 bases). V was trimmed by 2 bases and J by 5 bases, leaving 16 bases between them. This CDR3 comprises 16 residues. The germline V gene has CDR1 SGHVS and CDR2 FQNEAQ. The CDR3 is CASSLKRLVTNNEQFF. Here the CDR3 DNA reads TGTGCCAGCAGCTTAAAAAGGCTAGTGACTAACAATGAGCAGTTCTTC.

This clonotype appeared many times. The DNA is left out, because the CDR3 cannot be placed on it with certainty; the CDR3 is given as TCRdb lists it. The chain links TRBV6-1 to TRBJ2-5; TRBD2 is taken as the D call from the table, unchecked against the DNA. The length of the CDR3 is 15 amino acids, counting both ends. The germline CDR1 and CDR2 sequences are MNHNS and SASEGT. The CDR3 here is CASSSSRGAGETQYF.

The chain combines TRBV7-8 with TRBJ2-5, with 9 bases matching TRBD2. The DNA end is a closer match to TRBJ2-1, so the J assignment may be wrong. CDR1 and CDR2 (germline): SGHVS, FQNEAQ. The CDR3 contains 15 residues. CDR3 nucleotides: TGTGCCAGCAGCCTTCTAGCGGGGAACTACAATGAGCAGTTCTTC. This translates into CASSLLAGNYNEQFF.

This clonotype has a handful of counts. The chain employs TRBV7-6 and TRBJ2-7; D gene uncertain. The J call may be faulty, since TRBJ2-1 better matches the DNA end. Per germline, CDR1 SGHVS and CDR2 FNYEAQ. The CDR3 runs to 12 residues. In nucleotides, the CDR3 is TGTGCCAGCAGCTTAGGTATGAATGAGCAGTTCTTC. Translating gives CASSLGMNEQFF.

The gene calls are TRBV7-3 and TRBJ2-2; D possibly uses TRBD1 or TRBD2 (6 bases each). The CDR3 is 16 amino acids. Trimming removed 4 bases at V and 0 bases at J, with 12 bases between. CDR1 is SGHTA and CDR2 is FQGTGA in the germline V gene. Here the CDR3 DNA reads TGTGCCAGCAGCTCGTCCGGGGGCCCGAACACCGGGGAGCTGTTTTTT. It yields the protein CASSSSGGPNTGELFF.

The chain is built from TRBV7-2 and TRBJ2-1; TRBD2 matches at 8 bases. V was pared by 1 base and J by 4 bases, with 6 bases of the junction left unmatched. The CDR3 spans 16 residues. Germline CDR1 is SGHTA and CDR2 is FQGNSA. In nucleotides, the CDR3 is TGTGCCAGCAGCTTAGTTGTAGCGGGAAGATACAATGAGCAGTTCTTC. As protein: CASSLVVAGRYNEQFF.

This clonotype is labeled as medium-sized. The V and J genes are TRBV6-1 and TRBJ2-7, with 12 bases identical to TRBD2. The CDR3 contains 15 residues. CDR1 MNHNS and CDR2 SASEGT come from the germline V gene. J lost 3 bases, V lost 6 bases, and 6 bases had no gene match. Here the CDR3 reads CASRPATSGSYEQYF. The DNA for the CDR3 is TGTGCCAGCAGGCCCGCGACTAGCGGGAGCTACGAGCAGTACTTC.

This clonotype was found a few times. The chain links TRBV7-8 to TRBJ2-3; TRBD1 is a possible D gene (7 bases). The CDR3 length is 14 residues. V lost 1 base, J lost 5 bases, and 10 bases lay in between. The germline V gene encodes CDR1 SGHVS and CDR2 FQNEAQ. CDR3 sequence (DNA): TGTGCCAGCAGCTTAGACAGGGGAGGAGATACGCAGTATTTT. Protein: CASSLDRGGDTQYF.

The J gene is TRBJ2-3, the V gene TRBV7-2; 11 nucleotides align to TRBD2. Germline lookup yields CDR1 SGHTA and CDR2 FQGNSA. After removal of 2 bases from V and 2 bases from J, the junction contained 6 bases not matched to a gene. The length of the CDR3 is 17 residues. CDR3: CASSLTASGGYTDTQYF. The CDR3 DNA reads as TGTGCCAGCAGCTTAACCGCTAGCGGGGGGTACACAGATACGCAGTATTTT.

The chain recombines TRBV7-2 with TRBJ2-3, with a possible D match to TRBD1 (5 bases). This CDR3 spans 12 amino acids. The V gene's germline CDR1 is SGHTA and CDR2 FQGNSA. The V end lost 5 bases, the J end lost 3 bases, and 6 bases lay between the germline ends. The CDR3 nucleotides read TGTGCCAGCAGCGGGGCGACAGATACGCAGTATTTT. As protein: CASSGATDTQYF. Complete variable domain (other parts from reference TRBV7-2 and TRBJ2-3): GAGVSQSPSNKVTEKGKDVELRCDPISGHTALYWYRQSLGQGLEFLIYFQGNSAPDKSGLPSDRFSAERTGGSVSTLTIQRTQQEDSAVYLCASSGATDTQYFGPGTRLTVL.

This clonotype has just a few counts. The chain recombines TRBV7-8 with TRBJ2-1; 9 bases match TRBD2. Trimming removed 4 bases from V and 2 bases from J; junction bases left unmatched: 6. Germline V gene data show CDR1 as SGHVS and CDR2 as FQNEAQ. The CDR3 totals 16 residues. The CDR3 here is CASSYTTSGTYNEQFF. CDR3 nucleotide sequence: TGTGCCAGCAGCTATACGACTAGCGGAACCTACAATGAGCAGTTCTTC.

The rearrangement joins TRBV6-1 to TRBJ2-5; 9 positions match TRBD2. The J call could be wrong; TRBJ2-1 is a better fit for the DNA end. CDR1 MNHNS and CDR2 SASEGT come from the germline V gene. CDR3 length: 15 residues. The CDR3 loop is CASSEDAGGPGEQFF. CDR3 coding DNA: TGTGCCAGCAGTGAAGATGCGGGAGGGCCGGGTGAGCAGTTCTTC.

The V call is TRBV7-6, the J call TRBJ2-4; weak D call: TRBD2 (6 bases). V was pared by 1 base and J by 5 bases, with 12 bases between. The length of the CDR3 is 15 residues. Germline V gene data show CDR1 as SGHVS and CDR2 as FNYEAQ. CDR3 sequence: CASSLEAGWENIQYF. DNA for the CDR3: TGTGCCAGCAGCTTAGAGGCGGGATGGGAAAACATTCAGTACTTC.

V usage is TRBV7-3 and J usage is TRBJ2-1; maybe TRBD2 (5 bases). V lost 1 base to trimming and J lost 7 bases, with 11 bases between them. CDR3 length equals 14 residues. The germline CDR1 and CDR2 sequences are SGHTA and FQGTGA. The CDR3 spells CASSLMGEGNEQFF. The CDR3 nucleotides read TGTGCCAGCAGCTTAATGGGAGAAGGGAATGAGCAGTTCTTC. Combining the CDR3 with reference TRBV7-3 and TRBJ2-1 gives the whole variable domain GAGVSQTPSNKVTEKGKYVELRCDPISGHTALYWYRQSLGQGPEFLIYFQGTGAADDSGLPNDRFFAVRPEGSVSTLKIQRTERGDSAVYLCASSLMGEGNEQFFGPGTRLTVL.

This clonotype is labeled medium-sized. The chain carries TRBV12-3 or TRBV12-4 and TRBJ2-2, with TRBD1 as a possible D gene (5 bases). The CDR3 is made up of 19 amino acids. With 5 bases removed from V and 1 base from J, the gap between germline ends came to 23 bases. CDR3 DNA sequence: TGTGCCAGCAGTCCCCCTTCGGTATTGGGGCGCGGGAACACCGGGGAGCTGTTTTTT. Translation: CASSPPSVLGRGNTGELFF.

The chain has TRBV6-6 and TRBJ2-5; D gene uncertain. Germline V gene lookup returns CDR1 MNHNY and CDR2 SVGAGI (reference sequence). Trimming cost V 2 bases and J 7 bases, with 5 bases left between them. This CDR3 contains 11 residues. CDR3 sequence (DNA): TGTGCCAGCAGTTACGCGATGACCCAGTACTTC. It specifies CASSYAMTQYF.

This clonotype came up a few times. The V gene is TRBV7-6, the J gene TRBJ2-5; D is ambiguous. The end of the DNA fits TRBJ2-1 better, so the J call may be wrong. The CDR3 loop spans 13 amino acids. Germline V gene lookup returns CDR1 SGHVS and CDR2 FNYEAQ. CDR3 sequence reads: CASSLASGLRQFF. DNA for the CDR3: TGTGCCAGCAGCTTAGCCTCGGGTTTACGACAGTTCTTC.

The chain uses TRBV4-2 and TRBJ2-6; perhaps TRBD2 as D (5 bases). Trimming pared 0 bases from V and 0 bases from J, leaving 6 bases between. This CDR3 is built from 16 residues. The germline gives CDR1 LGHNA, CDR2 YNFKEQ. DNA of the CDR3: TGTGCCAGCAGCCAAGAACGGGGCTCTGGGGCCAACGTCCTGACTTTC. Amino acid sequence: CASSQERGSGANVLTF.

This chain connects TRBV7-2 to TRBJ2-1; 15 nucleotides align to TRBD2. TRBJ2-7 explains the end of the DNA better; the J call may be wrong. CDR1 SGHTA and CDR2 FQGNSA come from the germline V gene. The CDR3 totals 16 residues. The CDR3 DNA sequence: TGTGCCAGCAGCTTAGGGACTAGCGGGAGGGGGTACGAGCAGTACTTC. Residues: CASSLGTSGRGYEQYF.

Concerning this clonotype itself: No conserved phenylalanine or tryptophan ends this CDR3, so it is likely a read error. It is unclear where the CDR3 begins or ends on the DNA, so no DNA is shown, and the CDR3 is as TCRdb lists it. The chain is built from TRBV7-6 and TRBJ2-7; the table's TRBD1 call for D was not verified on the DNA. The CDR3 is 16 amino acids in total, end residues counted. The germline gives CDR1 SGHVS, CDR2 FNYEAQ. CDR3 sequence: CASSLDGTVYGYTFGS.

This sequence joins TRBV7-3 and TRBJ1-1; D is unresolved. The length of the CDR3 is 13 residues. In germline, CDR1 is SGHTA, CDR2 FQGTGA. The V and J ends lost 2 bases and 1 base respectively, with 5 bases between them. Here the CDR3 reads CASSLAGNTEAFF. The CDR3 bases are TGTGCCAGCAGCTTAGCTGGGAACACTGAAGCTTTCTTT.